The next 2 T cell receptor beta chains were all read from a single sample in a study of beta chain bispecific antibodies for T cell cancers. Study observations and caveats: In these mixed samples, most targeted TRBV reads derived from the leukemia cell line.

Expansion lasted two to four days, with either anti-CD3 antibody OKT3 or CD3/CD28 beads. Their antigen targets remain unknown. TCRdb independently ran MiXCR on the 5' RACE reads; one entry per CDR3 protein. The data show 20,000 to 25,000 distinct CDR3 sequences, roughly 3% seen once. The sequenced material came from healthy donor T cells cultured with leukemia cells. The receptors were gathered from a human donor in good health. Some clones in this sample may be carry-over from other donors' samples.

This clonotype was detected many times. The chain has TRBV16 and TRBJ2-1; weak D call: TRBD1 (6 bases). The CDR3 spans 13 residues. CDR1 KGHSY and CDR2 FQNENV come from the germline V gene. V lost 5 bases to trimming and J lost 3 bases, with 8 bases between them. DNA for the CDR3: TGTGCCAGCAGCAGGGGGTTCTACAATGAGCAGTTCTTC. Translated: CASSRGFYNEQFF.

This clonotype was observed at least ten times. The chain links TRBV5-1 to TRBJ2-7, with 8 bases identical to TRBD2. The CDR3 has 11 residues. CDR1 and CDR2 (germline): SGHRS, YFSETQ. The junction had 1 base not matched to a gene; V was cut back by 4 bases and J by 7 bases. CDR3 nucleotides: TGCGCCAGCAGCCCGGGGGGGGAGCAGTACTTC. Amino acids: CASSPGGEQYF.